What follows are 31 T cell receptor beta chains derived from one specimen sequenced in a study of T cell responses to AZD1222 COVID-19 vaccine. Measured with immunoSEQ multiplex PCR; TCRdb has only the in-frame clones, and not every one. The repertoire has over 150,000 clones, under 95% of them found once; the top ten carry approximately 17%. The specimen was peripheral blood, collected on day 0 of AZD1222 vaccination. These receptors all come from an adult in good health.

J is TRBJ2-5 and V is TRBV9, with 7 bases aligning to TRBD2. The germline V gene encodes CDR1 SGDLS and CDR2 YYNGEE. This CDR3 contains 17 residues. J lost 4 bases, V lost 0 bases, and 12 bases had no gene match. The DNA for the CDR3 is TGTGCCAGCAGCGTAGCCATCGGGGGGAGGGTGAGAGAGACCCAGTACTTC. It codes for CASSVAIGGRVRETQYF.

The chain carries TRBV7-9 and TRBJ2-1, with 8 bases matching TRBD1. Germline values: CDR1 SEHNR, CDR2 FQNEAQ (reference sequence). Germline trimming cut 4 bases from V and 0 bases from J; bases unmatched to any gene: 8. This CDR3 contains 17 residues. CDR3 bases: TGTGCCAGCAGCTCAGGACAGGGCCGTTCCTCCTACAATGAGCAGTTCTTC. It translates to CASSSGQGRSSYNEQFF.

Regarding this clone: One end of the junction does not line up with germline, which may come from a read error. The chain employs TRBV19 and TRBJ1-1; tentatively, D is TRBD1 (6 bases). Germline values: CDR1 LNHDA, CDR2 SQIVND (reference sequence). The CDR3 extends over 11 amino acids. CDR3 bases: TGTGCCAGTAGAGTCCGGGACACCACTTTGTTT. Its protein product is CASRVRDTTLF.

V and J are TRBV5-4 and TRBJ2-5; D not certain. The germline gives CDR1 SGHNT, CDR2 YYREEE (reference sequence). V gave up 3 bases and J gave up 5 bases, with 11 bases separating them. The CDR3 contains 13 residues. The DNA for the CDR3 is TGTGCCAGCAGCTCGCAGTCGAGGGAGACCCAGTACTTC. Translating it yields CASSSQSRETQYF.

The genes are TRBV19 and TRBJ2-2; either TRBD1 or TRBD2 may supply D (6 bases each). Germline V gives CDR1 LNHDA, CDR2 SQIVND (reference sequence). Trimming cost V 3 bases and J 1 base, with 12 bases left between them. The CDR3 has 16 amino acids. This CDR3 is CASSILGGENTGELFF. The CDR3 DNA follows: TGTGCCAGTAGTATCCTGGGGGGCGAGAACACCGGGGAGCTGTTTTTT.

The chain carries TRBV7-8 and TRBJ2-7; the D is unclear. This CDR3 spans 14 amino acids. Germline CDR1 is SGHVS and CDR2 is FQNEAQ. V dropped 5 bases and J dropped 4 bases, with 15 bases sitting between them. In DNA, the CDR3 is TGTGCCAGCAGCCCTCTCAGACCAGAATACGAGCAGTACTTC. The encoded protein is CASSPLRPEYEQYF.

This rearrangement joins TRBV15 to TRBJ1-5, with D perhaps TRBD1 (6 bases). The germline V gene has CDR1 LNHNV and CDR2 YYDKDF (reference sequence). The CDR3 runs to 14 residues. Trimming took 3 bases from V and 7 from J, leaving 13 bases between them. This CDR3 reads CATSRTGYGQPQHF. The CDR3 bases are TGTGCCACCAGCAGGACAGGATATGGACAGCCCCAGCATTTT.

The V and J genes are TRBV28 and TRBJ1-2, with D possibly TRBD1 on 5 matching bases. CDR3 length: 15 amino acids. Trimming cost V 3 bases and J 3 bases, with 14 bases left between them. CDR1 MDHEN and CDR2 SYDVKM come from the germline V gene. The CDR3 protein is CASSLTSGSYYGYTF. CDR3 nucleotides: TGTGCCAGCAGTTTGACCTCAGGGTCCTACTATGGCTACACCTTC.

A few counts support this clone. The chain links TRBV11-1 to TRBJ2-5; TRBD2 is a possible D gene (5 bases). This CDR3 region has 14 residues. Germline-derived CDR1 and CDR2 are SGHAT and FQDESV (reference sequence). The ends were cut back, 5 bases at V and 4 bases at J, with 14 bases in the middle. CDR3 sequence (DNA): TGTGCCAGCAGCCCCTCGGCTAGCCTAGAGACCCAGTACTTC. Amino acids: CASSPSASLETQYF.

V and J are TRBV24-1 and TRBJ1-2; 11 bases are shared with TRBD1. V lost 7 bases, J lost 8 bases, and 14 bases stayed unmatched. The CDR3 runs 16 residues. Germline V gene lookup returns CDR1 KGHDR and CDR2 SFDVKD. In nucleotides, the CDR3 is TGTGCCACCAGCGACGCAAGGACAGGGGGCGCGGGAGGCTACACCTTC. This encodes CATSDARTGGAGGYTF.

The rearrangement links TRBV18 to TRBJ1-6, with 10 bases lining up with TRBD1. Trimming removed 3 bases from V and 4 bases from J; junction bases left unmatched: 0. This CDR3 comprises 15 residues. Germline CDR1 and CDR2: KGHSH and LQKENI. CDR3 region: CASSPDRGYNSPLHF. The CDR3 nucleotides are TGTGCCAGCTCACCGGACAGGGGGTATAATTCACCCCTCCACTTT. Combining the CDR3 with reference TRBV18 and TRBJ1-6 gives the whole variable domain NAGVMQNPRHLVRRRGQEARLRCSPMKGHSHVYWYRQLPEEGLKFMVYLQKENIIDESGMPKERFSAEFPKEGPSILRIQQVVRGDSAAYFCASSPDRGYNSPLHFGNGTRLTVT.

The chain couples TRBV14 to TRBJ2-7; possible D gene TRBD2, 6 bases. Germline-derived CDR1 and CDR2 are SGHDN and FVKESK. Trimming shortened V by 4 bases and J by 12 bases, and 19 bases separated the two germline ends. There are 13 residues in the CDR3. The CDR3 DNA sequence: TGTGCCAGCAGCCTTCTGGGGCGGGACTTATGGTACTTC. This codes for CASSLLGRDLWYF.

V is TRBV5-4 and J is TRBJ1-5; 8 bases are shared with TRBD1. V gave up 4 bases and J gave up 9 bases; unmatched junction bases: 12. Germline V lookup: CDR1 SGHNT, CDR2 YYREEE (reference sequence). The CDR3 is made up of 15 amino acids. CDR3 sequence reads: CASSIDRGLAGPQHF. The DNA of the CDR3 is TGTGCCAGCAGCATCGACAGGGGCCTAGCAGGGCCCCAGCATTTT.

The CDR3 region is CAWSRYNYGYTF. The DNA of the CDR3 is TGTGCCTGGAGTCGGTATAACTATGGCTACACCTTC. The chain is built from TRBV30 and TRBJ1-2, with D uncertain. CDR3 length equals 12 residues. Germline CDR1 reads GTSNPN; CDR2 reads SVGIG (reference sequence). The V end was cut by 2 bases, the J end by 1 base, with 5 bases between.

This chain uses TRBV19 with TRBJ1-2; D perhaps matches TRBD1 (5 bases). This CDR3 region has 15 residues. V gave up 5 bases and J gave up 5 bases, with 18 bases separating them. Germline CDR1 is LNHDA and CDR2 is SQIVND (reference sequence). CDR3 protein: CASSVLRGDSYGYTF. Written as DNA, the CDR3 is TGTGCCAGTAGTGTCTTACGAGGGGATTCTTATGGCTACACCTTC.

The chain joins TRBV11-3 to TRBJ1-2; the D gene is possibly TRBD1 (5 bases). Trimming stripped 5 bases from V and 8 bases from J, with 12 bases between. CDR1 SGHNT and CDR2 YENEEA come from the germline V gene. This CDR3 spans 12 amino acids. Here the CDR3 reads CASSRGGGGYTF. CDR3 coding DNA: TGTGCCAGCAGCAGGGGTGGAGGAGGCTACACCTTC.

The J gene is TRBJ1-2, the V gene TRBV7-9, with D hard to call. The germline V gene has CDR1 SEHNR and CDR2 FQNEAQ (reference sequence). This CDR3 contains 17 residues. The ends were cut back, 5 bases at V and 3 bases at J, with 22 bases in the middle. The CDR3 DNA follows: TGTGCCAGCAGCCGCGGACGGATCCGGGAGCTACACTATGGCTACACCTTC. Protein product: CASSRGRIRELHYGYTF.

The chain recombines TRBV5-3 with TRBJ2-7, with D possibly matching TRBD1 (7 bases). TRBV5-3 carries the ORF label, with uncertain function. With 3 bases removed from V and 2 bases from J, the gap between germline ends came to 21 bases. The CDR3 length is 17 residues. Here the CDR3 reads CARSSGGWEQGPYEQYF. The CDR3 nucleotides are TGTGCCAGAAGCTCCGGGGGCTGGGAACAGGGGCCCTACGAGCAGTACTTC.

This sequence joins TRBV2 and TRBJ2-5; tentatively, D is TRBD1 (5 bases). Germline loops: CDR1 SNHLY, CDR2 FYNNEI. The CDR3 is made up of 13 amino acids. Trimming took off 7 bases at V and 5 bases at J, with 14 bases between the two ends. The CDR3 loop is CASMGRGRETQYF. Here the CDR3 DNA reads TGTGCCAGCATGGGAAGGGGCAGGGAGACCCAGTACTTC.

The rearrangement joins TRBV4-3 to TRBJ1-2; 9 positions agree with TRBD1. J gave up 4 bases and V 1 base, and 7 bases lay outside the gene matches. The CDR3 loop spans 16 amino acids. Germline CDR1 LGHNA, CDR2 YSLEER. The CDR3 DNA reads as TGCGCCAGCAGCCAAGCCCCGACAGGGGGTGGCTATGGCTACACCTTC. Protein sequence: CASSQAPTGGGYGYTF.

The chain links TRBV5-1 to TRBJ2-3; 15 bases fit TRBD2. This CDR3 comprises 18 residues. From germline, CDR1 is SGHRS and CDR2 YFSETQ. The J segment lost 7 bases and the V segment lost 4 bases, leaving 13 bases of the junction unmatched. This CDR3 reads CASSPRTSGGGEIHTQYF. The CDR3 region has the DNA TGCGCCAGCAGCCCAAGGACTAGCGGGGGGGGCGAGATACATACGCAGTATTTT.

This CDR3 reads CASNTGTGTVSPLHF. The CDR3 coding sequence is TGTGCCAGCAATACCGGGACAGGGACGGTTTCACCCCTCCACTTT. The chain employs TRBV6-5 and TRBJ1-6, with 9 bases that match TRBD1. The CDR3 contains 15 residues. J was trimmed by 9 bases and V by 7 bases; bases with no gene match: 10. Germline assignment: CDR1 MNHEY and CDR2 SVGAGI.

In DNA, the CDR3 is TGTGCCAGCAGCCACCCCCAGTTGGCGGGAAATGAGCAGTTCTTC. Encoded protein: CASSHPQLAGNEQFF. The chain recombines TRBV4-2 with TRBJ2-1; D might be TRBD2 (6 bases). CDR1 LGHNA and CDR2 YNFKEQ come from the germline V gene. CDR3 size: 15 residues. V lost 3 bases, J lost 7 bases, and 16 bases lay in between.

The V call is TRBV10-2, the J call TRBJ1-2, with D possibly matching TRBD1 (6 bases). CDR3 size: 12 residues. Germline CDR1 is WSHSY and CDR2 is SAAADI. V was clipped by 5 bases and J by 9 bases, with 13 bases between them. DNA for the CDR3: TGCGCCAGCAGTTTCCACAGGGAAAGCTACACCTTC. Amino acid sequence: CASSFHRESYTF.

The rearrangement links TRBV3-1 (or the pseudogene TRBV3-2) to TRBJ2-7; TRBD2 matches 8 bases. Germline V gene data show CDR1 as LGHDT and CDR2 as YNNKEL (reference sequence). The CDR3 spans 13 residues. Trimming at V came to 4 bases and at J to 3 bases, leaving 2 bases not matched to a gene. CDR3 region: CASSPLAGYEQYF. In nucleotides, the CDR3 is TGTGCCAGCAGCCCTCTAGCGGGCTACGAGCAGTACTTC.

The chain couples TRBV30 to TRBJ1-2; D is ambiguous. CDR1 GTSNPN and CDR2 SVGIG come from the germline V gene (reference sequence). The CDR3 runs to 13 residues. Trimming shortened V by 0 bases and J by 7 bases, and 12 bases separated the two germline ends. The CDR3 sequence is CAWSVLGRGGYTF. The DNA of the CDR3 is TGTGCCTGGAGTGTACTTGGGCGAGGTGGCTACACCTTC.

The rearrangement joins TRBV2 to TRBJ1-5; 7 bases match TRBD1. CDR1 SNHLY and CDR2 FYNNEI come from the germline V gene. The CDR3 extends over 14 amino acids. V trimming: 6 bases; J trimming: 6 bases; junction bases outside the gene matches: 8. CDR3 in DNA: TGTGCCAGCAGGGAACAGGGGATCGGTCAGCCCCAGCATTTT. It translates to CASREQGIGQPQHF.

The CDR3 nucleotides are TGCAGTGTTGGGCAGGGTCAGCCCCAGCATTTT. Residues: CSVGQGQPQHF. The chain employs TRBV20-1 and TRBJ1-5; TRBD1 is a possible D gene (5 bases). The germline V gene has CDR1 DFQATT and CDR2 SNEGSKA (reference sequence). With 7 bases removed from V and 6 bases from J, the gap between germline ends came to 10 bases. The length of the CDR3 is 11 residues.

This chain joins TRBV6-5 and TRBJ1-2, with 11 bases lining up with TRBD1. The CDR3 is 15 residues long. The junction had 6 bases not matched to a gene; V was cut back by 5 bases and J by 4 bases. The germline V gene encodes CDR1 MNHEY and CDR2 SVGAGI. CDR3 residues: CASSPRTGGFYGYTF. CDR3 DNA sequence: TGTGCCAGCAGTCCCCGGACAGGGGGCTTCTATGGCTACACCTTC.

DNA for the CDR3: TGTGCCAGCAGCGTCATCAGGGGGAGAGAGACTGAAGCTTTCTTT. Residues: CASSVIRGRETEAFF. The chain carries TRBV9 and TRBJ1-1; 7 nucleotides match TRBD1. CDR1 and CDR2 (germline): SGDLS, YYNGEE. CDR3 size: 15 residues. V was pared by 2 bases and J by 5 bases, with 9 bases of the junction left unmatched. Supplemented by reference TRBV9 and TRBJ1-1, the full variable domain reads DSGVTQTPKHLITATGQRVTLRCSPRSGDLSVYWYQQSLDQGLQFLIQYYNGEERAKGNILERFSAQQFPDLHSELNLSSLELGDSALYFCASSVIRGRETEAFFGQGTRLTVV.

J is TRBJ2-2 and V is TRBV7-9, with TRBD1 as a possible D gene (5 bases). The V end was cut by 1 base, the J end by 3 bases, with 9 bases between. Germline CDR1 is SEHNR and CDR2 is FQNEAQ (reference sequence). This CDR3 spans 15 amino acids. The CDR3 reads CASSLGQGHTGELFF. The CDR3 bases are TGTGCCAGCAGCTTAGGGCAGGGCCACACCGGGGAGCTGTTTTTT. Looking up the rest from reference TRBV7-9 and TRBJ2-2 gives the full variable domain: DTGVSQNPRHKITKRGQNVTFRCDPISEHNRLYWYRQTLGQGPEFLTYFQNEAQLEKSRLLSDRFSAERPKGSFSTLEIQRTEQGDSAMYLCASSLGQGHTGELFFGEGSRLTVL.